These 28 T cell receptor beta chains came from one sample sequenced in a study of shared clonotypes between healthy human individuals. Sequencing was performed with immunoSEQ multiplex PCR; in TCRdb, only in-frame clones are kept and a portion is missing. The sample consists of about 990,000 clones, approximately 80% of them appearing once. What was sequenced was memory CD4+ T cells from PBMCs. The subset here: CD45RA-negative fraction. These receptors were taken from a man between 18 and 35 years old in good health. Some clones in this sample may be carry-over from other donors' samples.

V usage is TRBV18 and J usage is TRBJ2-3; D might be TRBD1 or TRBD2, each matching 5 bases. Germline-derived CDR1 and CDR2 are KGHSH and LQKENI. The CDR3 is 13 amino acids. Trimming cost V 5 bases and J 4 bases, with 10 bases left between them. CDR3 nucleotides: TGTGCCAGCTCAAGAACGGGGCCAGATACGCAGTATTTT. Its protein is CASSRTGPDTQYF.

This sequence joins TRBV28 and TRBJ1-5; the D gene is possibly TRBD1 (5 bases). CDR1 and CDR2 (germline): MDHEN, SYDVKM. Trimming stripped 6 bases from V and 7 bases from J, with 13 bases between. The CDR3 loop spans 13 amino acids. Written as DNA, the CDR3 is TGTGCCAGCAGACAACCGGGACCCCAGCCCCAGCATTTT. Its translation is CASRQPGPQPQHF.

V gene TRBV2 combines with J gene TRBJ2-7; no firm D call. The CDR3 is made up of 13 amino acids. CDR1 and CDR2 (germline): SNHLY, FYNNEI. The V end lost 6 bases, the J end lost 3 bases, and 12 bases lay between the germline ends. The chain's CDR3 is CASRNRLNYEQYF. Here the CDR3 DNA reads TGTGCCAGCAGGAATAGACTGAACTACGAGCAGTACTTC.

This clone was counted a few times. The chain uses TRBV11-3 and TRBJ2-3; 10 bases match TRBD2. Germline V gives CDR1 SGHNT, CDR2 YENEEA. Trimming cost V 4 bases and J 5 bases; bases outside gene matches: 6. This CDR3 is built from 15 residues. The DNA of the CDR3 is TGTGCCAGCAGCTCACTAGCGGGGATAGGAGATACGCAGTATTTT. Protein product: CASSSLAGIGDTQYF.

A remark on this clone: The sample contains more than one DNA sequence encoding this CDR3. CDR3 nucleotides: TGCGCCAGCAGCTCGGACAGATACAATGAGCAGTTCTTC. Translating it yields CASSSDRYNEQFF. J is TRBJ2-1 and V is TRBV5-1; possibly TRBD1 for D (6 bases). This CDR3 contains 13 residues. V lost 3 bases and J 4 bases, leaving 8 bases between the germline ends. Germline CDR1 SGHRS, CDR2 YFSETQ.

This clone was detected once. The V gene is TRBV13, the J gene TRBJ2-1, with D unclear. Trimming removed 4 bases from V and 9 bases from J, with 10 bases in between. This CDR3 contains 12 residues. The germline V gene has CDR1 PRHDT and CDR2 FYEKMQ (reference sequence). CDR3 region: CASSSRLGEQFF. The CDR3 DNA reads TGTGCCAGCAGCTCCCGACTTGGTGAGCAGTTCTTC. The full variable domain, its missing parts supplied by reference TRBV13 and TRBJ2-1, is AAGVIQSPRHLIKEKRETATLKCYPIPRHDTVYWYQQGPGQDPQFLISFYEKMQSDKGSIPDRFSAQQFSDYHSELNMSSLELGDSALYFCASSSRLGEQFFGPGTRLTVL.

The chain has TRBV27 and TRBJ1-5; no clear D gene. The V and J ends lost 6 bases and 0 bases respectively, with 15 bases between them. CDR3 length equals 16 residues. CDR1 is MNHEY and CDR2 is SMNVEV in the germline V gene (reference sequence). CDR3 nucleotides: TGTGCCAGCAGCCTGAGGCAGACCGATAGCAATCAGCCCCAGCATTTT. Encoded protein: CASSLRQTDSNQPQHF.

This sequence joins TRBV6-1 and TRBJ1-2; no clear D. This CDR3 region has 13 residues. V was trimmed by 3 bases and J by 5 bases, leaving 10 bases between them. Germline V gives CDR1 MNHNS, CDR2 SASEGT. The CDR3, as DNA: TGTGCCAGCAGTGAGGACCGCCCTTATGGCTACACCTTC. This gives the protein CASSEDRPYGYTF.

This clone showed up just once. This rearrangement joins TRBV18 to TRBJ2-5, with a possible D match to TRBD1 (6 bases). The V end was cut by 7 bases, the J end by 1 base, with 10 bases between. CDR3 length: 13 residues. CDR1 is KGHSH, CDR2 LQKENI, per germline. This CDR3 reads CASFGQIQETQYF. CDR3 nucleotide sequence: TGTGCCAGCTTCGGACAGATCCAAGAGACCCAGTACTTC.

This clone was recorded only once. A junction boundary mismatches the germline segment, possibly from a read error. The chain uses TRBV29-1 and TRBJ1-1; D possibly corresponds to TRBD1 (6 bases). From germline, CDR1 is SQVTM and CDR2 ANQGSEA. This CDR3 has 12 amino acids. DNA of the CDR3: TGCAGCGTCGAAGGGGGGGGCACTGAAGCTTTCTTT. Amino acid sequence: CSVEGGGTEAFF.

In this sample, this clone turned up once. This rearrangement joins TRBV5-1 to TRBJ2-2, with D perhaps TRBD2 (6 bases). Germline V gene data show CDR1 as SGHRS and CDR2 as YFSETQ. Trimming removed 2 bases from V and 1 base from J, with 12 bases in between. The CDR3 spans 16 residues. CDR3 sequence: CASSLTGTENTGELFF. The CDR3 nucleotides read TGCGCCAGCAGCTTAACCGGGACTGAGAACACCGGGGAGCTGTTTTTT.

J is TRBJ1-4 and V is TRBV28; tentative D call: TRBD1 (6 bases). The CDR3 runs 15 residues. V dropped 2 bases and J dropped 2 bases, with 9 bases sitting between them. Germline CDR1 MDHEN, CDR2 SYDVKM. CDR3 bases: TGTGCCAGCAGTTTAGTGGGGGGCACTAATGAAAAACTGTTTTTT. Its protein is CASSLVGGTNEKLFF.

The chain links TRBV30 to TRBJ1-4, with 8 bases that match TRBD1. Trimming removed 0 bases from V and 0 bases from J; junction bases left unmatched: 9. The germline CDR1 and CDR2 sequences are GTSNPN and SVGIG (reference sequence). The length of the CDR3 is 18 residues. The CDR3 sequence: CAWSVLGTGYSTNEKLFF. CDR3 DNA: TGTGCCTGGAGTGTACTCGGGACAGGATACTCAACTAATGAAAAACTGTTTTTT.

Regarding this clone: Other DNA variants within this sample encode the same CDR3. The rearrangement joins TRBV9 to TRBJ1-6; no definite D call. This CDR3 is built from 16 residues. The V end was cut by 8 bases, the J end by 0 bases, with 15 bases between. CDR1 SGDLS and CDR2 YYNGEE come from the germline V gene. The CDR3: CASSPGRSSYNSPLHF. In nucleotides, the CDR3 is TGTGCCAGTAGCCCGGGTCGGAGCTCCTATAATTCACCCCTCCACTTT.

This chain links TRBV4-2 with TRBJ1-1; no reliable D call. The CDR3 length is 13 residues. The germline gives CDR1 LGHNA, CDR2 YNFKEQ. The V and J ends lost 0 bases and 5 bases respectively, with 7 bases between them. The CDR3 loop is CASSQDGSTEAFF. The CDR3 bases are TGTGCCAGCAGCCAAGATGGGTCAACTGAAGCTTTCTTT.

The rearrangement links TRBV7-8 to TRBJ2-5, with 7 nucleotides matching TRBD1. The trim removed 4 bases at V and 2 bases at J, leaving 4 bases unmatched. The CDR3 contains 14 residues. Germline V gene sequence: CDR1 SGHVS, CDR2 FQNEAQ. DNA of the CDR3: TGTGCCAGCAGCTCACGACAGGGTCAAGAGACCCAGTACTTC. Translated, it gives CASSSRQGQETQYF.

The rearrangement links TRBV2 to TRBJ1-1; 9 nucleotides line up with TRBD1. CDR1 and CDR2 from the germline V gene are SNHLY and FYNNEI. The CDR3 spans 14 residues. V was pared by 7 bases and J by 6 bases, with 9 bases of the junction left unmatched. The CDR3 protein is CASIRQGGSPEAFF. DNA of the CDR3: TGTGCCAGCATAAGACAGGGGGGCTCCCCTGAAGCTTTCTTT.

About this clone: A single base separates this from a much larger clone, so it may be a read error. This specimen includes other DNA sequences encoding the same CDR3. The chain is built from TRBV30 and TRBJ2-5; D unresolved. The CDR3 sequence is 13 residues long. Germline V gene sequence: CDR1 GTSNPN, CDR2 SVGIG (reference sequence). The CDR3 nucleotides are TGTGCGTGGAGTGTAAAGGCGGAAGAGACCCAGTACTTC. This gives the protein CAWSVKAEETQYF.

The chain recombines TRBV6-1 with TRBJ1-1; no firm D call. The CDR3 has 14 residues. Germline assignment: CDR1 MNHNS and CDR2 SASEGT. The V end was cut by 9 bases, the J end by 0 bases, with 14 bases between. Here the CDR3 DNA reads TGTGCCAGTGGGAGAGGAAACATGAACACTGAAGCTTTCTTT. As protein: CASGRGNMNTEAFF.

The chain recombines TRBV7-3 with TRBJ2-6; D remains ambiguous. V was shortened by 7 bases and J by 4 bases, with 14 bases between the two germline ends. Germline V CDR1 and CDR2: SGHTA, FQGTGA. The CDR3 contains 15 residues. The CDR3 spells CASKNDAAGANVLTF. CDR3 coding DNA: TGTGCCAGCAAAAACGACGCTGCCGGGGCCAACGTCCTGACTTTC.

The chain joins TRBV4-2 to TRBJ2-7; D possibly matches TRBD1 or TRBD2 (7 bases each). CDR1 is LGHNA, CDR2 YNFKEQ, per germline. V lost 4 bases, J lost 0 bases, and 13 bases lay in between. The CDR3 is 15 amino acids. The CDR3 bases are TGTGCCAGCAGCCGGGGGGGACAGAACTCCTACGAGCAGTACTTC. Translating gives CASSRGGQNSYEQYF.

The rearrangement links TRBV5-1 to TRBJ2-5; either TRBD1 or TRBD2 may fit D (5 bases each). The germline V and J ends were trimmed by 0 bases and 2 bases, with 11 bases remaining between them. This CDR3 contains 15 residues. The germline V gene encodes CDR1 SGHRS and CDR2 YFSETQ. The CDR3: CASSLAGGAQETQYF. The CDR3, as DNA: TGCGCCAGCAGCTTGGCTGGGGGTGCACAAGAGACCCAGTACTTC.

The V call is TRBV7-2, the J call TRBJ2-7; 7 bases fit TRBD2. The junction had 7 bases not matched to a gene; V was cut back by 1 base and J by 4 bases. The germline V gene has CDR1 SGHTA and CDR2 FQGNSA. The CDR3 extends over 15 amino acids. The CDR3 coding sequence is TGTGCCAGCAGCTTAGTCGGGACTACCCTATACGAGCAGTACTTC. Its protein product is CASSLVGTTLYEQYF.

J is TRBJ1-6 and V is TRBV15; 9 bases match TRBD1. CDR3 length equals 13 residues. Unmatched junction bases numbered 3, after V lost 8 bases and J lost 7 bases. CDR1 LNHNV and CDR2 YYDKDF come from the germline V gene (reference sequence). As DNA, the CDR3 is TGTGCCACCCGGGACAGGGTGAATTCACCCCTCCACTTT. Amino acid sequence: CATRDRVNSPLHF.

CDR3 nucleotide sequence: TGTGCCAGCAGCTTAAACCAAGGGTGGTTAGATACGCAGTATTTT. It is translated as CASSLNQGWLDTQYF. This chain joins TRBV11-2 and TRBJ2-3; D not certain. Germline CDR1 reads SGHAT; CDR2 reads FQNNGV. Trimming left V 2 bases short and J 5 bases short, with 14 bases between. CDR3 length: 15 amino acids. Variable domain in full (rest from reference TRBV11-2 and TRBJ2-3): EAGVAQSPRYKIIEKRQSVAFWCNPISGHATLYWYQQILGQGPKLLIQFQNNGVVDDSQLPKDRFSAERLKGVDSTLKIQPAKLEDSAVYLCASSLNQGWLDTQYFGPGTRLTVL.

The rearrangement links TRBV4-3 to TRBJ1-4; TRBD1 agrees at 9 bases. With 3 bases clipped from V and 7 bases from J, the junction kept 6 bases outside the gene matches. Looked up from germline, CDR1 is LGHNA and CDR2 is YSLEER. This CDR3 spans 15 amino acids. The chain's CDR3 is CASSHPGQGGEKLFF. The CDR3 region has the DNA TGCGCCAGCAGCCATCCGGGACAGGGCGGTGAAAAACTGTTTTTT.

The chain links TRBV9 to TRBJ2-3; maybe TRBD2 (6 bases). V lost 0 bases to trimming and J lost 10 bases, with 18 bases between them. CDR1 is SGDLS, CDR2 YYNGEE, per germline. This CDR3 region has 15 residues. The CDR3 is CASSVEGLPSTPQYF. In DNA form, the CDR3 reads TGTGCCAGCAGCGTAGAGGGACTCCCTTCAACCCCGCAGTATTTT.

The chain is built from TRBV5-1 and TRBJ2-7; either TRBD1 or TRBD2 may supply D (5 bases each). Germline CDR1 reads SGHRS; CDR2 reads YFSETQ. CDR3 length: 12 amino acids. Trimming left V 4 bases short and J 7 bases short, with 12 bases between. The CDR3 spells CASSRDHGEQYF. The CDR3 region has the DNA TGCGCCAGCAGCCGGGACCATGGGGAGCAGTACTTC.